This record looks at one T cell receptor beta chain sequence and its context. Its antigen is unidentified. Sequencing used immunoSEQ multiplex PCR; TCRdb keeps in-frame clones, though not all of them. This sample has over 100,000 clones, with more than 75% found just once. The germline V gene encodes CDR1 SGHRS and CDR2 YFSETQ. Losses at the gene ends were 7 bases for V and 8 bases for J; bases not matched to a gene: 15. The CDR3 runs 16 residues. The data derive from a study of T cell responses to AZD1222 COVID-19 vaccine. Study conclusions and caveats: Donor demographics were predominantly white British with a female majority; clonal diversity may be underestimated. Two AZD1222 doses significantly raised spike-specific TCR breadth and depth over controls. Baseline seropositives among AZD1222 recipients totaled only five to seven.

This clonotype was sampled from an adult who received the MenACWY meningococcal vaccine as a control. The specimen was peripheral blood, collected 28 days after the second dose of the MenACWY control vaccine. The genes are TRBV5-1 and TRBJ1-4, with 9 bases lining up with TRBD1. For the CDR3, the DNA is TGCGCCAGCGGGTCCAATGCCGGGACAGGGAAAGAAAAACTGTTTTTT. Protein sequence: CASGSNAGTGKEKLFF.